These 31 T cell receptor beta chains came from one sample sequenced in a study of cytomegalovirus exposure and HLA in healthy donors. PCR used 60 Vbeta primers and 13 Jbeta primers. Some clones are missing from TCRdb's copy, which holds only in-frame ones; the method was immunoSEQ multiplex PCR. This sample has 140,000 to 150,000 clones; about three quarters occur once, and the top ten carry about 3.7%. The sample taken for sequencing was PBMCs. All receptors come from a male donor in good health and CMV-seronegative.

The chain combines TRBV7-2 with TRBJ1-2, with D possibly TRBD1 on 5 matching bases. This CDR3 contains 14 residues. The V and J ends lost 4 bases and 3 bases respectively, with 12 bases between them. The germline V gene encodes CDR1 SGHTA and CDR2 FQGNSA. The CDR3 loop reads CASSSQGSDYGYTF. The CDR3, as DNA: TGTGCCAGCAGCTCCCAGGGCAGCGACTATGGCTACACCTTC.

The chain carries TRBV15 and TRBJ1-5; TRBD1 is a possible D gene (5 bases). Trimming stripped 0 bases from V and 7 bases from J, with 13 bases between. The CDR3 has 15 amino acids. Germline V CDR1 and CDR2: LNHNV, YYDKDF (reference sequence). The CDR3 bases are TGTGCCACCAGCAGAGAAGGGAGGGGAGGCCAGCCCCAGCATTTT. The encoded protein is CATSREGRGGQPQHF. The full variable domain, with the rest looked up from reference TRBV15 and TRBJ1-5, is DAMVIQNPRYQVTQFGKPVTLSCSQTLNHNVMYWYQQKSSQAPKLLFHYYDKDFNNEADTPDNFQSRRPNTSFCFLDIRSPGLGDTAMYLCATSREGRGGQPQHFGDGTRLSIL.

V and J are TRBV9 and TRBJ2-5; the match to TRBD2 covers 11 bases. The V gene end was trimmed by 3 bases and the J gene end by 7 bases; junction bases not matched to a gene: 14. The CDR3 is 17 residues long. CDR1 and CDR2 from the germline V gene are SGDLS and YYNGEE. In DNA, the CDR3 is TGTGCCAGCAGCGCCTTTCTAGCGGGAGGCCCCCTCGCGACCCAGTACTTC. Translating it yields CASSAFLAGGPLATQYF.

In this sample, this clone turned up once. Other DNA variants within this sample encode the same CDR3. V usage is TRBV7-2 and J usage is TRBJ1-1, with a tentative D call TRBD1 (5 bases). Trimming took off 3 bases at V and 1 base at J, with 9 bases between the two ends. CDR3 length: 14 residues. Per germline, CDR1 SGHTA and CDR2 FQGNSA. Here the CDR3 DNA reads TGTGCCAGCAGCTTTCAGGGCGGGAACACTGAAGCTTTCTTT. It encodes CASSFQGGNTEAFF.

The genes are TRBV7-9 and TRBJ2-7, with D perhaps TRBD2 (6 bases). Per the germline V gene, CDR1 is SEHNR and CDR2 is FQNEAQ (reference sequence). This CDR3 spans 12 amino acids. Trimming removed 5 bases from V and 4 bases from J, with 9 bases in between. This CDR3 is CASSAGGYEQYF. DNA of the CDR3: TGTGCCAGCAGCGCCGGGGGTTACGAGCAGTACTTC. The full variable domain, its missing parts supplied by reference TRBV7-9 and TRBJ2-7, is DTGVSQNPRHKITKRGQNVTFRCDPISEHNRLYWYRQTLGQGPEFLTYFQNEAQLEKSRLLSDRFSAERPKGSFSTLEIQRTEQGDSAMYLCASSAGGYEQYFGPGTRLTVT.

The V and J genes are TRBV11-2 and TRBJ2-1, with TRBD1 matching over 7 bases. Trimming cost V 5 bases and J 1 base; bases outside gene matches: 2. Germline V gives CDR1 SGHAT, CDR2 FQNNGV. This CDR3 is built from 14 residues. CDR3 region: CASSRQGSYNEQFF. DNA for the CDR3: TGTGCCAGCAGCCGACAGGGATCCTACAATGAGCAGTTCTTC.

The V gene is TRBV5-8, the J gene TRBJ2-7, with TRBD1 as a possible D gene (5 bases). The germline V gene encodes CDR1 SGHTS and CDR2 YDEGEE. The CDR3 is 14 amino acids. V lost 1 base, J lost 2 bases, and 10 bases lay in between. CDR3 nucleotides: TGTGCCAGCAGCTTGAGGGGCATCACCTACGAGCAGTACTTC. Translation gives CASSLRGITYEQYF.

In the case of this clone: The junction departs from the called germline gene at one end, perhaps through a read error. CDR3 sequence reads: CAGSEAGGGQVKEHF. DNA of the CDR3: TGTGCCGGCAGTGAAGCTGGGGGCGGACAGGTAAAGGAGCACTTT. The J gene is TRBJ1-6, the V gene TRBV6-1; TRBD1 matches 7 bases. Germline V gene lookup returns CDR1 MNHNS and CDR2 SASEGT. CDR3 length: 15 amino acids.

The CDR3 is CASSGTGEAFF. In DNA, the CDR3 is TGTGCCAGCAGTGGGACAGGTGAAGCTTTCTTT. V and J are TRBV2 and TRBJ1-1; 7 bases fit TRBD1. Trimming took 4 bases from V and 7 from J; bases not matched to a gene: 0. Germline-derived CDR1 and CDR2 are SNHLY and FYNNEI. This CDR3 spans 11 amino acids.

This chain links TRBV27 with TRBJ2-2; 10 bases align to TRBD1. CDR1 is MNHEY and CDR2 is SMNVEV in the germline V gene (reference sequence). Trimming at V came to 3 bases and at J to 7 bases, leaving 2 bases not matched to a gene. This CDR3 spans 14 amino acids. CDR3 bases: TGTGCCAGCAGTTTGGACAGGGGGGGCGGGGAGCTGTTTTTT. Protein product: CASSLDRGGGELFF.

This clone was seen more than once but under ten times. The chain is built from TRBV18 and TRBJ1-1; D unresolved. CDR3 length: 14 residues. CDR1 KGHSH and CDR2 LQKENI come from the germline V gene. Trimming stripped 2 bases from V and 4 bases from J, with 11 bases between. The CDR3 DNA follows: TGTGCCAGCTCACCAGAGGGAGTAGGCACTGAAGCTTTCTTT. It codes for CASSPEGVGTEAFF.

The chain joins TRBV6-1 to TRBJ1-5, with D maybe TRBD1 (5 bases). The V end lost 8 bases, the J end lost 3 bases, and 11 bases lay between the germline ends. The CDR3 has 13 amino acids. Germline CDR1 and CDR2: MNHNS and SASEGT. The CDR3 DNA is TGTGCCAGCCGGGGGACCAACAATCAGCCCCAGCATTTT. As protein: CASRGTNNQPQHF.

The genes are TRBV7-9 and TRBJ2-1, with 8 bases that match TRBD1. Unmatched junction bases numbered 12, after V lost 5 bases and J lost 3 bases. This CDR3 region has 17 residues. Germline V gene lookup returns CDR1 SEHNR and CDR2 FQNEAQ (reference sequence). CDR3 DNA sequence: TGTGCCAGCAGCGATTGCAGGGGGCCGGAGTGCTACAATGAGCAGTTCTTC. The encoded protein is CASSDCRGPECYNEQFF.

V is TRBV7-3 and J is TRBJ2-3; the match to TRBD2 covers 13 bases. The CDR3 is 17 residues long. Germline V CDR1 and CDR2: SGHTA, FQGTGA. V dropped 1 base and J dropped 5; count of bases not matched to a gene: 6. The chain's CDR3 is CASSLSGGLAGEDTQYF. CDR3 DNA sequence: TGTGCCAGCAGCTTAAGTGGTGGACTAGCGGGAGAAGATACGCAGTATTTT. Together with reference TRBV7-3 and TRBJ2-3, the CDR3 gives the full variable domain: GAGVSQTPSNKVTEKGKYVELRCDPISGHTALYWYRQSLGQGPEFLIYFQGTGAADDSGLPNDRFFAVRPEGSVSTLKIQRTERGDSAVYLCASSLSGGLAGEDTQYFGPGTRLTVL.

The chain couples TRBV29-1 to TRBJ1-2, with 9 bases identical to TRBD1. Germline values: CDR1 SQVTM, CDR2 ANQGSEA. V was clipped by 5 bases and J by 7 bases; unmatched bases: 8. CDR3 length: 13 residues. CDR3 in DNA: TGCAGCGTTCGGACAGGGGCGGCCGGTGGCTACACCTTC. Its protein product is CSVRTGAAGGYTF.

The chain is built from TRBV19 and TRBJ1-2; unclear D gene. This CDR3 has 13 residues. Trimming left V 5 bases short and J 0 bases short, with 7 bases between. The V gene's germline CDR1 is LNHDA and CDR2 SQIVND (reference sequence). The CDR3 here is CASSAIANYGYTF. For the CDR3, the DNA is TGTGCCAGTAGTGCCATAGCTAACTATGGCTACACCTTC. The complete variable domain, with remaining parts taken from reference TRBV19 and TRBJ1-2, reads DGGITQSPKYLFRKEGQNVTLSCEQNLNHDAMYWYRQDPGQGLRLIYYSQIVNDFQKGDIAEGYSVSREKKESFPLTVTSAQKNPTAFYLCASSAIANYGYTFGSGTRLTVV.

The genes are TRBV10-3 and TRBJ2-5, with 14 bases aligning to TRBD2. Germline V gene sequence: CDR1 ENHRY, CDR2 SYGVKD. The CDR3 is 15 residues long. Trimming at V came to 6 bases and at J to 4 bases, leaving 4 bases not matched to a gene. The CDR3: CAISMTSGGGETQYF. CDR3 bases: TGTGCCATCAGCATGACTAGCGGGGGGGGAGAGACCCAGTACTTC.

This clone was recorded a few times. The J gene is TRBJ2-4, the V gene TRBV19; TRBD1 matches at 8 bases. This CDR3 is built from 16 residues. Germline trimming cut 5 bases from V and 1 base from J; bases unmatched to any gene: 7. Per the germline V gene, CDR1 is LNHDA and CDR2 is SQIVND (reference sequence). The CDR3, as DNA: TGTGCCAGTAGTTACCCAGGGGGCTCGGCCAAAAACATTCAGTACTTC. This gives the protein CASSYPGGSAKNIQYF.

CDR3 region: CASSDNRQGGTEAFF. As DNA, the CDR3 is TGTGCCAGCAGTGATAATCGACAGGGGGGAACTGAAGCTTTCTTT. The gene calls are TRBV25-1 and TRBJ1-1, with 9 bases lining up with TRBD1. The CDR3 consists of 15 residues. Germline V CDR1 and CDR2: MGHDK, SYGVNS. V shed 3 bases and J 5 bases; nucleotides not matched to a gene: 7.

The chain links TRBV7-9 to TRBJ1-1; maybe TRBD1 (5 bases). V gave up 1 base and J gave up 12 bases, with 12 bases separating them. Germline lookup yields CDR1 SEHNR and CDR2 FQNEAQ (reference sequence). The CDR3 totals 12 residues. The DNA of the CDR3 is TGTGCCAGCAGCTTAGTTGGGGGGATGCCTTTCTTT. Translation gives CASSLVGGMPFF.

Only a few counts were recorded for this clone. The chain couples TRBV4-2 to TRBJ2-5, with 9 bases matching TRBD2. This CDR3 comprises 15 residues. The J segment lost 3 bases and the V segment lost 3 bases, leaving 5 bases of the junction unmatched. Looked up from germline, CDR1 is LGHNA and CDR2 is YNFKEQ. The CDR3 DNA follows: TGTGCCAGCAGCCAGTTACTAGCGGGTAAAGAGACCCAGTACTTC. This codes for CASSQLLAGKETQYF.

As DNA, the CDR3 is TGTGCCAGCAGCCCCAGACAGGGCTCCTACAATGAGCAGTTCTTC. Translation: CASSPRQGSYNEQFF. V gene TRBV7-9 combines with J gene TRBJ2-1, with 7 bases lining up with TRBD1. V lost 5 bases and J lost 0; bases outside the gene matches: 4. In germline, CDR1 is SEHNR, CDR2 FQNEAQ (reference sequence). The CDR3 loop spans 15 amino acids. The variable domain in full, with the rest retrieved from reference TRBV7-9 and TRBJ2-1, is DTGVSQNPRHKITKRGQNVTFRCDPISEHNRLYWYRQTLGQGPEFLTYFQNEAQLEKSRLLSDRFSAERPKGSFSTLEIQRTEQGDSAMYLCASSPRQGSYNEQFFGPGTRLTVL.

The chain links TRBV6-1 to TRBJ1-2; D possibly corresponds to TRBD1 (5 bases). The V gene lost 4 bases and the J gene lost 4 bases, with 16 bases spanning the gap. The CDR3 is 15 amino acids. CDR1 is MNHNS, CDR2 SASEGT, per germline. CDR3 nucleotide sequence: TGTGCCAGCAGTGTAGGGGCCAGGGATAGCTATGGCTACACCTTC. Its protein is CASSVGARDSYGYTF.

This clone came up a few times. The rearrangement joins TRBV9 to TRBJ2-2, with 7 positions matching TRBD1. Germline assignment: CDR1 SGDLS and CDR2 YYNGEE. CDR3 length: 16 residues. J gave up 2 bases and V 1 base, and 5 bases lay outside the gene matches. The CDR3 loop is CASSVTGTVNTGELFF. CDR3 bases: TGTGCCAGCAGCGTAACCGGGACAGTCAACACCGGGGAGCTGTTTTTT.

This chain joins TRBV5-8 and TRBJ2-5, with 15 bases identical to TRBD2. The CDR3 spans 17 residues. Trimming took 4 bases from V and 5 from J; bases not matched to a gene: 9. Germline assignment: CDR1 SGHTS and CDR2 YDEGEE. Here the CDR3 DNA reads TGTGCCAGCAGCGGAGGACTAGCGGGGGGGCAGTATGAGACCCAGTACTTC. Protein sequence: CASSGGLAGGQYETQYF.

The chain uses TRBV27 and TRBJ1-2; tentatively, D is TRBD1 (6 bases). This CDR3 region has 12 residues. Per the germline V gene, CDR1 is MNHEY and CDR2 is SMNVEV (reference sequence). Trimming pared 6 bases from V and 8 bases from J, leaving 13 bases between. The CDR3 loop reads CASRPRTEGYTF. The CDR3 region has the DNA TGTGCCAGCAGACCGAGGACAGAAGGCTACACCTTC.

The chain carries TRBV11-3 and TRBJ2-7; the match to TRBD1 covers 7 bases. The CDR3 contains 14 residues. V lost 3 bases, J lost 2 bases, and 4 bases stayed unmatched. The germline gives CDR1 SGHNT, CDR2 YENEEA. The CDR3 DNA sequence: TGTGCCAGCAGCTTTGGGACAGATACCTACGAGCAGTACTTC. This codes for CASSFGTDTYEQYF.

The rearrangement uses TRBV30 and TRBJ2-5; 11 bases agree with TRBD2. CDR3 length: 14 residues. CDR1 and CDR2 (germline): GTSNPN, SVGIG (reference sequence). Trimming at V came to 2 bases and at J to 4 bases, leaving 3 bases not matched to a gene. DNA for the CDR3: TGTGCCTGGAGTCCCGGACTAGCGGGAGAGACCCAGTACTTC. It translates to CAWSPGLAGETQYF.

J is TRBJ2-1 and V is TRBV2; TRBD1 aligns across 10 bases. Germline-derived CDR1 and CDR2 are SNHLY and FYNNEI. CDR3 length: 14 residues. V lost 6 bases, J lost 5 bases, and 4 bases stayed unmatched. CDR3 sequence (DNA): TGTGCCAGCAGGAAAGGGACAGGGGACAATGAGCAGTTCTTC. Translation gives CASRKGTGDNEQFF. The complete variable domain, with remaining parts taken from reference TRBV2 and TRBJ2-1, reads EPEVTQTPSHQVTQMGQEVILRCVPISNHLYFYWYRQILGQKVEFLVSFYNNEISEKSEIFDDQFSVERPDGSNFTLKIRSTKLEDSAMYFCASRKGTGDNEQFFGPGTRLTVL.

The chain links TRBV5-4 to TRBJ2-7; the match to TRBD2 covers 8 bases. Germline V gives CDR1 SGHNT, CDR2 YYREEE (reference sequence). The CDR3 loop spans 13 amino acids. The V segment lost 4 bases and the J segment 2 bases; nucleotides outside the gene matches: 2. The CDR3, as DNA: TGTGCCAGCAGCCCGGGACTAGCCTACGAGCAGTACTTC. Its protein product is CASSPGLAYEQYF.

CDR3 sequence reads: CASSSRQGFGTDTQYF. Here the CDR3 DNA reads TGTGCCAGCAGCTCAAGACAGGGGTTTGGGACAGATACGCAGTATTTT. V is TRBV7-3 and J is TRBJ2-3, with 8 bases aligning to TRBD1. The J segment lost 3 bases and the V segment lost 4 bases, leaving 9 bases of the junction unmatched. CDR3 length: 16 amino acids. Germline lookup yields CDR1 SGHTA and CDR2 FQGTGA.